Following are 28 T cell receptor beta chains from one sample sequenced in a study of cytomegalovirus exposure and HLA in healthy donors. Assay: immunoSEQ multiplex PCR; the TCRdb copy retains only in-frame clones and omits some. The sample carries about 360,000 clones, 70% to 90% recorded once. The source material was PBMCs. The receptors originated from a young woman in good health and CMV-seronegative.

The chain is built from TRBV4-1 and TRBJ1-4; D might be TRBD1 (6 bases). CDR1 is MGHRA and CDR2 is YSYEKL in the germline V gene. The CDR3 is 15 amino acids. Trimming took off 1 base at V and 3 bases at J, with 9 bases between the two ends. CDR3 nucleotides: TGCGCCAGCAGCCAAGGGGGGCTTTCTAATGAAAAACTGTTTTTT. Protein product: CASSQGGLSNEKLFF.

V and J are TRBV5-1 and TRBJ1-4; D gene ambiguous. The ends were cut back, 0 bases at V and 7 bases at J, with 16 bases in the middle. Germline V gives CDR1 SGHRS, CDR2 YFSETQ. The CDR3 has 16 amino acids. CDR3 in DNA: TGCGCCAGCAGCTTGGTGTCTTCGGGAGGCGGTGAAAAACTGTTTTTT. This codes for CASSLVSSGGGEKLFF.

The V call is TRBV2, the J call TRBJ2-7, with TRBD1 matching 7 bases. Germline V lookup: CDR1 SNHLY, CDR2 FYNNEI. The CDR3 length is 16 residues. The V segment lost 5 bases and the J segment 1 base; nucleotides outside the gene matches: 11. The CDR3, as DNA: TGTGCCAGCAGTCAACGGTCACAGGGGAATTCCTACGAGCAGTACTTC. This sequence encodes CASSQRSQGNSYEQYF.

CDR3 in amino acids: CASSQRQGVTGELFF. In nucleotides, the CDR3 is TGTGCCAGCAGCCAGAGACAGGGGGTCACCGGGGAGCTGTTTTTT. The chain has TRBV6-1 and TRBJ2-2, with TRBD1 matching 9 bases. This CDR3 is built from 15 residues. The germline V gene has CDR1 MNHNS and CDR2 SASEGT. V trimming: 6 bases; J trimming: 4 bases; junction bases outside the gene matches: 6.

The chain recombines TRBV28 with TRBJ1-5, with 9 bases matching TRBD1. In germline, CDR1 is MDHEN, CDR2 SYDVKM. This CDR3 is built from 16 residues. Trimming took 5 bases from V and 7 from J; bases not matched to a gene: 12. CDR3 amino acids: CASSPQYRGRGQPQHF. DNA of the CDR3: TGTGCCAGCAGTCCACAATACAGGGGGCGAGGGCAGCCCCAGCATTTT. Full variable domain (missing parts from reference TRBV28 and TRBJ1-5): DVKVTQSSRYLVKRTGEKVFLECVQDMDHENMFWYRQDPGLGLRLIYFSYDVKMKEKGDIPEGYSVSREKKERFSLILESASTNQTSMYLCASSPQYRGRGQPQHFGDGTRLSIL.

The chain is built from TRBV30 and TRBJ2-1; possible D gene TRBD2, 5 bases. Trimming left V 5 bases short and J 6 bases short, with 11 bases between. This CDR3 comprises 12 residues. CDR1 is GTSNPN and CDR2 is SVGIG in the germline V gene (reference sequence). The CDR3, as DNA: TGTGCCTGGGTGGCTAGCAGCAATGAGCAGTTCTTC. The encoded protein is CAWVASSNEQFF.

The chain is built from TRBV28 and TRBJ1-1; D not resolved. The germline V and J ends were trimmed by 6 bases and 1 base, with 12 bases remaining between them. Germline CDR1 and CDR2: MDHEN and SYDVKM. The CDR3 length is 14 residues. In nucleotides, the CDR3 is TGTGCCAGCAGGGCGGTTATTCCGAACACTGAAGCTTTCTTT. Encoded protein: CASRAVIPNTEAFF.

The CDR3 region is CASSGTGRTEAFF. The CDR3 bases are TGTGCCAGCAGTGGGACAGGGCGGACTGAAGCTTTCTTT. The rearrangement joins TRBV25-1 to TRBJ1-1, with TRBD1 matching over 8 bases. Germline loops: CDR1 MGHDK, CDR2 SYGVNS. This CDR3 contains 13 residues. J was trimmed by 5 bases and V by 4 bases; bases with no gene match: 3.

This clone was found once. V and J are TRBV5-1 and TRBJ1-1, with 9 positions matching TRBD1. The CDR3 spans 15 residues. V gave up 4 bases and J gave up 0 bases; unmatched junction bases: 4. Germline CDR1 is SGHRS and CDR2 is YFSETQ. This chain's CDR3 is CASSGGQGLNTEAFF. CDR3 bases: TGCGCCAGCAGCGGGGGACAGGGACTGAACACTGAAGCTTTCTTT.

CDR3 region: CASSRTGGNQPQHF. The CDR3 bases are TGTGCCAGCAGTCGGACAGGGGGCAATCAGCCCCAGCATTTT. This sequence joins TRBV9 and TRBJ1-5, with TRBD1 identical over 9 bases. V trimming: 5 bases; J trimming: 2 bases; junction bases outside the gene matches: 2. Germline CDR1 and CDR2: SGDLS and YYNGEE. The CDR3 is made up of 14 amino acids.

The V and J genes are TRBV29-1 and TRBJ2-3; 12 nucleotides line up with TRBD2. The CDR3 length is 14 residues. Germline V CDR1 and CDR2: SQVTM, ANQGSEA. V lost 7 bases, J lost 7 bases, and 9 bases stayed unmatched. This chain's CDR3 is CSALRLAGENTQYF. DNA for the CDR3: TGCAGCGCTCTTCGACTAGCGGGAGAGAATACGCAGTATTTT.

The chain recombines TRBV28 with TRBJ2-1; possibly TRBD2 for D (5 bases). The V end was cut by 3 bases, the J end by 2 bases, with 11 bases between. CDR1 is MDHEN, CDR2 SYDVKM, per germline. The CDR3 runs to 15 residues. In nucleotides, the CDR3 is TGTGCCAGCAGTTTTGGCGGGTTACCCTACAATGAGCAGTTCTTC. Residues: CASSFGGLPYNEQFF.

The chain couples TRBV28 to TRBJ1-5; 10 bases match TRBD1. Germline CDR1 and CDR2: MDHEN and SYDVKM. The J segment lost 5 bases and the V segment lost 5 bases, leaving 3 bases of the junction unmatched. The CDR3 has 14 amino acids. The CDR3 reads CASSTGTGDQPQHF. The CDR3 DNA sequence: TGTGCCAGCAGTACCGGGACAGGGGATCAGCCCCAGCATTTT.

In this sample, this clone turned up once. This sequence joins TRBV18 and TRBJ2-1, with D perhaps TRBD1 (6 bases). The germline V gene has CDR1 KGHSH and CDR2 LQKENI. The CDR3 is made up of 14 amino acids. Trimming shortened V by 3 bases and J by 4 bases, and 10 bases separated the two germline ends. In DNA, the CDR3 is TGTGCCAGCTCACCGGGACAACCGTACAATGAGCAGTTCTTC. As protein: CASSPGQPYNEQFF.

This clone was picked up one time. The chain is built from TRBV27 and TRBJ1-5, with a weak D call TRBD1 (6 bases). Germline V CDR1 and CDR2: MNHEY, SMNVEV (reference sequence). The CDR3 contains 15 residues. Trimming cost V 5 bases and J 4 bases, with 15 bases left between them. The CDR3 protein is CASSLREGENQPQHF. As DNA, the CDR3 is TGTGCCAGCAGTCTTCGCGAGGGGGAAAATCAGCCCCAGCATTTT.

The rearrangement uses TRBV7-9 and TRBJ2-1; 7 bases fit TRBD2. Germline V CDR1 and CDR2: SEHNR, FQNEAQ (reference sequence). V lost 5 bases, J lost 9 bases, and 7 bases stayed unmatched. This CDR3 is built from 13 residues. CDR3 sequence reads: CASSPTGEGEQFF. CDR3 nucleotide sequence: TGTGCCAGCAGCCCCACTGGGGAGGGTGAGCAGTTCTTC.

The chain recombines TRBV27 with TRBJ2-2, with D possibly matching TRBD1 (6 bases). Germline CDR1 and CDR2: MNHEY and SMNVEV (reference sequence). The CDR3 is 13 residues long. The V and J ends lost 6 bases and 4 bases respectively, with 9 bases between them. CDR3 nucleotide sequence: TGTGCCAGCAGCCGGACAGCCACCGGGGAGCTGTTTTTT. Its translation: CASSRTATGELFF.

The chain couples TRBV4-2 to TRBJ1-1, with 9 bases that match TRBD1. Germline V gene lookup returns CDR1 LGHNA and CDR2 YNFKEQ. V lost 0 bases to trimming and J lost 0 bases; unmatched junction nucleotides: 8. The CDR3 totals 18 residues. In DNA, the CDR3 is TGTGCCAGCAGCCAAGATACCAGAGGGACAGGGATGAACACTGAAGCTTTCTTT. Its translation: CASSQDTRGTGMNTEAFF.

V gene TRBV18 combines with J gene TRBJ2-6; no firm D call. Germline V gives CDR1 KGHSH, CDR2 LQKENI. Trimming left V 2 bases short and J 4 bases short, with 6 bases between. The CDR3 is made up of 14 amino acids. CDR3 bases: TGTGCCAGCTCACCAGTATCCGGGGCCAACGTCCTGACTTTC. It encodes CASSPVSGANVLTF.

V usage is TRBV11-2 and J usage is TRBJ2-2, with 9 bases identical to TRBD2. Trimming removed 1 base from V and 5 bases from J; junction bases left unmatched: 2. Germline CDR1 and CDR2: SGHAT and FQNNGV. The CDR3 totals 15 residues. The CDR3 reads CASSLGLAGTGELFF. CDR3 bases: TGTGCCAGCAGCTTAGGGCTAGCGGGGACCGGGGAGCTGTTTTTT.

As to this clone: Within the sample, other DNA sequences also encode this same CDR3. J is TRBJ2-7 and V is TRBV2; D is unclear. Germline V CDR1 and CDR2: SNHLY, FYNNEI. Trimming shortened V by 3 bases and J by 3 bases, and 6 bases separated the two germline ends. The CDR3 has 12 amino acids. The chain's CDR3 is CASSDFSYEQYF. CDR3 coding DNA: TGTGCCAGCAGTGATTTCAGCTACGAGCAGTACTTC.

The chain employs TRBV7-9 and TRBJ1-1; D is undetermined. Trimming took off 2 bases at V and 2 bases at J, with 9 bases between the two ends. The CDR3 extends over 14 amino acids. In germline, CDR1 is SEHNR, CDR2 FQNEAQ (reference sequence). The CDR3 reads CASSLREINTEAFF. The CDR3, as DNA: TGTGCCAGCAGCTTAAGAGAAATAAACACTGAAGCTTTCTTT.

V and J are TRBV7-6 and TRBJ2-2; 8 nucleotides match TRBD1. The V segment lost 5 bases and the J segment 0 bases; nucleotides outside the gene matches: 5. The length of the CDR3 is 16 residues. Per the germline V gene, CDR1 is SGHVS and CDR2 is FNYEAQ. CDR3 in amino acids: CASSQRQGTNTGELFF. As DNA, the CDR3 is TGTGCCAGCAGCCAGAGACAGGGGACGAACACCGGGGAGCTGTTTTTT.

V is TRBV2 and J is TRBJ2-7; TRBD2 might be the D (5 bases). Trimming took 8 bases from V and 1 from J, leaving 18 bases between them. This CDR3 region has 15 residues. The germline CDR1 and CDR2 sequences are SNHLY and FYNNEI. The chain's CDR3 is CASFEGLYGSYEQYF. The DNA of the CDR3 is TGTGCCAGCTTCGAAGGACTTTACGGGTCCTACGAGCAGTACTTC.

The chain couples TRBV10-2 to TRBJ1-4, with 7 bases aligning to TRBD1. Per germline, CDR1 WSHSY and CDR2 SAAADI. J gave up 4 bases and V 5 bases, and 4 bases lay outside the gene matches. This CDR3 is built from 14 residues. Here the CDR3 reads CASSWGQINEKLFF. CDR3 nucleotide sequence: TGCGCCAGCAGTTGGGGACAGATTAATGAAAAACTGTTTTTT.

The gene calls are TRBV30 and TRBJ2-1; 9 nucleotides agree with TRBD2. Germline trimming cut 1 base from V and 7 bases from J; bases unmatched to any gene: 8. This CDR3 has 15 residues. Germline V CDR1 and CDR2: GTSNPN, SVGIG (reference sequence). As DNA, the CDR3 is TGTGCCTGGAGTGGTTTAGCGGGGGAGACGAATGAGCAGTTCTTC. This sequence encodes CAWSGLAGETNEQFF.

This clone was seen just once. V and J are TRBV19 and TRBJ1-2, with 8 bases identical to TRBD1. J lost 4 bases, V lost 7 bases, and 14 bases had no gene match. The CDR3 totals 16 residues. CDR1 and CDR2 from the germline V gene are LNHDA and SQIVND (reference sequence). The CDR3 protein is CASTYGAGGASYGYTF. CDR3 bases: TGTGCCAGTACGTACGGCGCAGGGGGCGCGTCCTATGGCTACACCTTC.

The chain joins TRBV27 to TRBJ2-7; TRBD1 agrees at 8 bases. Per the germline V gene, CDR1 is MNHEY and CDR2 is SMNVEV (reference sequence). The CDR3 consists of 15 residues. J gave up 5 bases and V 11 bases, and 17 bases lay outside the gene matches. The CDR3 region is CASKVSYRGLHEQYF. Written as DNA, the CDR3 is TGTGCCTCCAAAGTTTCGTACAGGGGGTTGCACGAGCAGTACTTC.